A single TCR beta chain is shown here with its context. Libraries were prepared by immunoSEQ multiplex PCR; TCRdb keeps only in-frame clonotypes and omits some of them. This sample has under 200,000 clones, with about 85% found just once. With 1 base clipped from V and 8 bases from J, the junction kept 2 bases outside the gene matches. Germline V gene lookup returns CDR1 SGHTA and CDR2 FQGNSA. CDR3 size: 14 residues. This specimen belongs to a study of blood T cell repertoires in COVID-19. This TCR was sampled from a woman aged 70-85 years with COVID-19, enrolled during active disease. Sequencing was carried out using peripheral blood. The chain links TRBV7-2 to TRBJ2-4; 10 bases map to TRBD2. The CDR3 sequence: CASSLGAGGYIQYF. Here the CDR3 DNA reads TGTGCCAGCAGCTTAGGAGCGGGGGGGTACATTCAGTACTTC.